This T cell receptor (beta chain) was sequenced in a study of OX40 agonist ivuxolimab in advanced cancers. Across the whole study: With a range of about 23 to 85, age averaged 60 years, and approximately 83% were male. It was permissible to have had prior anti-PD-1, anti-PD-L1 or anti-CTLA-4 therapy, and about 40% had some. General study results and limits: Antigen specificity was not determined for the expanded peripheral T cells.

About this clone: The antigen is not known. Since the CDR3 does not end with the conserved phenylalanine or tryptophan, this likely comes from a read error.

This CDR3 has 17 residues. Germline-derived CDR1 and CDR2 are SGHAT and FQNNGV. Trimming shortened V by 1 base and J by 4 bases, and 17 bases separated the two germline ends. The protocol was immunoSEQ multiplex PCR, while the TCRdb copy is restricted to in-frame clones and leaves out a portion. Among 70,000 to 95,000 clones listed, 94% were seen once. The rearrangement joins TRBV11-2 to TRBJ1-5, with D tentatively TRBD1 (5 bases). The starting material was CD4+ or CD8+ T cells sorted from blood, obtained in a trial of the OX40 agonist ivuxolimab. The receptor was isolated from an adult with an advanced solid tumor such as melanoma, head and neck, liver or kidney cancer. As DNA, the CDR3 is TGTGCCAGCAGCTTAGGTTCCGGGACGGCAAGAAATCAGCCCCAGCATCTT. Encoded protein: CASSLGSGTARNQPQHL.